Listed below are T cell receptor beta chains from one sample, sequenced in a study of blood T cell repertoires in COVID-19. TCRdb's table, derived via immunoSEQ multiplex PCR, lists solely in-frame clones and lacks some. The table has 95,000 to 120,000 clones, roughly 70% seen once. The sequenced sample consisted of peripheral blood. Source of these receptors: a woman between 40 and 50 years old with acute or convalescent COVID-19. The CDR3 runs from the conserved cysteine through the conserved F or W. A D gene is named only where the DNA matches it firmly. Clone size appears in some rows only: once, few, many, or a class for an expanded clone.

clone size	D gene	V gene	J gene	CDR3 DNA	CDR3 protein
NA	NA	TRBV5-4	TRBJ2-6	TGTGCCAGCAGCTTGAGGGCAGGGAAGGACTCTGGGGCCAACGTCCTGACTTTC	CASSLRAGKDSGANVLTF
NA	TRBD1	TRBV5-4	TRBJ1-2	TGTGCCAGCAGCAACCGGGACAGGGGAAATGGCTACACCTTC	CASSNRDRGNGYTF
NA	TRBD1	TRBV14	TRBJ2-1	TGTGCCAGCAGCCAAGGTACAGGGGGTCGGCAGTTCTTC	CASSQGTGGRQFF
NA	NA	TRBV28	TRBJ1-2	TGTGCCAGCAGTGCTGACCTTGCCATTTACAGGGATGGCTACACCTTC	CASSADLAIYRDGYTF
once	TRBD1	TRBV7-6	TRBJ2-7	TGTGCCAGCAGCTTAGTTTCCGGGACAGGGCCACTCGAGCAGTACTTC	CASSLVSGTGPLEQYF
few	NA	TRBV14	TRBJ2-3	TGTGCCAGCAGCCAACTCCCGGCGGGGAGCACAGATACGCAGTATTTT	CASSQLPAGSTDTQYF
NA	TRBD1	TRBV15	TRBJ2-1	TGTGCCACCAGCAGGCGGACAGGGAACGATGAGCAGTTCTTC	CATSRRTGNDEQFF
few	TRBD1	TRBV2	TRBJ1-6	TGTGCCAGCAGTGCCCGGGACAGTAATTCACCCCTCCACTTT	CASSARDSNSPLHF
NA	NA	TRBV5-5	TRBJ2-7	TGTGCCAGCAGCTATACAGGGTACTACGAGCAGTACTTC	CASSYTGYYEQYF
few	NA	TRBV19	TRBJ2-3	TGTGCCAGTAGTGGCGGGGCTGGAGCGGATACGCAGTATTTT	CASSGGAGADTQYF
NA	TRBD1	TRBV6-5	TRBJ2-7	TGTGCCAGCAGTCCAAACCGGGACAGAGCCTACGAGCAGTACTTC	CASSPNRDRAYEQYF
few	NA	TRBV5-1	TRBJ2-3	TGCGCCAGCAGCCCGTGGGGCAGACTAGGAGTCACAGATACGCAGTATTTT	CASSPWGRLGVTDTQYF
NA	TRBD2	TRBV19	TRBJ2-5	TGTGCCAGTAGTATAGTCGCGGGGGGGGGAGAGACCCAGTACTTC	CASSIVAGGGETQYF
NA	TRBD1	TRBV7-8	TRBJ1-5	TGTGCCAGCAGCTTAGCTTCGGGACAGGGCAGTTATAGCAATCAGCCCCAGCATTTT	CASSLASGQGSYSNQPQHF
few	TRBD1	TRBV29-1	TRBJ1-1	TGCAGCGTTAAGGGGTTGACAGGGTTTGAACGGAACACTGAAGCTTTCTTT	CSVKGLTGFERNTEAFF
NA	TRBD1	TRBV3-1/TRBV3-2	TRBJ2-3	TGTGCCAGCAGCCCCAGGACAGGGGGCACAGATACGCAGTATTTT	CASSPRTGGTDTQYF
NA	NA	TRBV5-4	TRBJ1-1	TGTGCCAGCAGCTTGGACAGTATGAACACTGAAGCTTTCTTT	CASSLDSMNTEAFF
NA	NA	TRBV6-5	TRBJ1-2	TGTGCCAGCACTCAGTACTATGGCTACACCTTC	CASTQYYGYTF
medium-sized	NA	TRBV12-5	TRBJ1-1	TGTGCTAGTGGTTACGAGGGGAACACTGAAGCTTTCTTT	CASGYEGNTEAFF
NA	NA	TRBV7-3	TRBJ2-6	TGTGCCAGCAGTCCACAGGGTTTGGGTGGGGCCAACGTCCTGACTTTC	CASSPQGLGGANVLTF
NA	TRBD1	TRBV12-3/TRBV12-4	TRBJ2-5	TGTGCCAGCAGGCAACAGGGGGAAGAGACCCAGTACTTC	CASRQQGEETQYF
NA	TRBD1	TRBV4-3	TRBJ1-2	TGCGCCAGCAGCCAAGCGGGACAGGCATATGGCTACACCTTC	CASSQAGQAYGYTF
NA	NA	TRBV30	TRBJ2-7	TGTGCCGGAGGGGACGGTACCTACGAGCAGTACTTC	CAGGDGTYEQYF
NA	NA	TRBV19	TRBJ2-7	TGTGCCAGTACCGGCGGTGGGGGCCGGGCCGAGCAGTACTTC	CASTGGGGRAEQYF
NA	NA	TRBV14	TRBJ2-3	TGTGCCAGCAGCCAAGATCGGGGAAGGGCAGACGCGCAGTATTTT	CASSQDRGRADAQYF
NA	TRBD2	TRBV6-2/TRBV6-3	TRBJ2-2	TGTGCCAGCAGCCGCCGCCACCTAGCGGGGGGCCACACCGGGGAGCTGTTTTTT	CASSRRHLAGGHTGELFF
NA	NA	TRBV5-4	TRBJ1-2	TGTGCCAGCAGCTTCGATACAGAGACCTATGGCTACACCTTC	CASSFDTETYGYTF
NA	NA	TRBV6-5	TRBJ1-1	TGTGCCAGCATCACTTCCCGGGGGGGCACTGAAGCTTTCTTT	CASITSRGGTEAFF
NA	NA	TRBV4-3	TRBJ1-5	TGCGCCAGCAGCCAAGACTGGCAGTCGAATCAGCCCCAGCATTTT	CASSQDWQSNQPQHF
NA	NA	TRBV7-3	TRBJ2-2	TGTGCCAGCAGCTTAGCGCTCGCCGGGGAGCTGTTTTTT	CASSLALAGELFF
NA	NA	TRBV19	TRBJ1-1	TGTGCCAGTAGTATACGGGGGGCTAAGAACACTGAAGCTTTCTTT	CASSIRGAKNTEAFF
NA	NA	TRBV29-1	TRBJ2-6	TGCAGCGCCGAAGGGGGGGCTGGGGCCAACGTCCTGACTTTC	CSAEGGAGANVLTF
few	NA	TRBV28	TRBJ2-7	TGTGCCAGCAGTTCCTTTAGGGGCAAACTCAGGGGTGTCTACGAGCAGTACTTC	CASSSFRGKLRGVYEQYF
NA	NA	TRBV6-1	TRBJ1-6	TGTGCCAGCAGTGACGCTACAGGATCACCCCTCCACTTT	CASSDATGSPLHF
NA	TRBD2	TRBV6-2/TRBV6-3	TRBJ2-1	TGTGCCAGCAGTCTCGATGGACTAGCGGGGCATGAGCAGTTCTTC	CASSLDGLAGHEQFF
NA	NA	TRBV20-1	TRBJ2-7	TGCAGTGCTAGAGATTTTAGCGAGCAGTACTTC	CSARDFSEQYF
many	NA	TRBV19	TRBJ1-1	TGTGCCAGTTCCCCCGGGGTCCCCTTTCCTGAAGCTTTCTTT	CASSPGVPFPEAFF
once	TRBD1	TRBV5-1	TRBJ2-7	TGCGCCAGCAGCCGCGGACAGGGAGGAGAGCAGTACTTC	CASSRGQGGEQYF
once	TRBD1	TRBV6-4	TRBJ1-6	TGTGCCAGCAGAAAGGGACCGGGACAGGCCTACGATAATTCACCCCTCCACTTT	CASRKGPGQAYDNSPLHF
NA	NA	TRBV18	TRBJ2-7	TGTGCCAGCTCACCCCGGGACAACTCCTACGAGCAGTACTTC	CASSPRDNSYEQYF
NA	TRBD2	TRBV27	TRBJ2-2	TGTGCCAGCAGGCATCTAGCGGGGGGGCCAAACACCGGGGAGCTGTTTTTT	CASRHLAGGPNTGELFF
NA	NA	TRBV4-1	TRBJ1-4	TGCGCCAGCAGCCATGGGACTCTTAATGAAAAACTGTTTTTT	CASSHGTLNEKLFF
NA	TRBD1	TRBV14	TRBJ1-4	TGTGCCAGCAGCCAAGGGCAGGGGGTCGGAAAACTGTTTTTT	CASSQGQGVGKLFF
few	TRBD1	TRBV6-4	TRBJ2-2	TGTGCCAGCAGTGAGGGGACAGGGGCCGGGGAGCTGTTTTTT	CASSEGTGAGELFF
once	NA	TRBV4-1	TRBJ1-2	TGCGCCAGCAGCCACCCGGACAGCTATGGCTACACCTTC	CASSHPDSYGYTF
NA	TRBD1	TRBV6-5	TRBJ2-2	TGTGCCAGCAGTTGGGGACAGGGACGGACCGGGGAGCTGTTTTTT	CASSWGQGRTGELFF
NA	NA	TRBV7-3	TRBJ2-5	TGTGCCAGCAGCCCGACTCCGGGATTCCAAGAGACCCAGTACTTC	CASSPTPGFQETQYF
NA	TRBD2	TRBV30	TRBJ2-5	TGTGCCTGGAGTCAGGGACTAGCCGTAGAGACCCAGTACTTC	CAWSQGLAVETQYF
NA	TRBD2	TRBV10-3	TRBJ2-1	TGTGCCATCAGCCGCGAGCGGGGGAGTTACAATGAGCAGTTCTTC	CAISRERGSYNEQFF
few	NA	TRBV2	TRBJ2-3	TGTGCCAGCAAAGCTAGCACAGATACGCAGTATTTT	CASKASTDTQYF
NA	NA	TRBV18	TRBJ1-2	TGTGCCAGCTCACCCAGGGGTAAGGACTACACCTTC	CASSPRGKDYTF
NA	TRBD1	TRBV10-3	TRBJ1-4	TGTGCCTCCCGCGCCGGGACAGCGAATGAAAAACTGTTTTTT	CASRAGTANEKLFF
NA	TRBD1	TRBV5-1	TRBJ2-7	TGCGCCAGCAGCTTGGGCGGACAGGAACTCTACGCGCAGTACTTC	CASSLGGQELYAQYF
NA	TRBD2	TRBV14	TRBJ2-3	TGTGCCAGCAGCCCTGCGGGGGGGAGATTTGTAGATACGCAGTATTTT	CASSPAGGRFVDTQYF
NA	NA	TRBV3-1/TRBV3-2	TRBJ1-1	TGTGCCAGCAGGAACACAGCTGAAGCTTTCTTT	CASRNTAEAFF
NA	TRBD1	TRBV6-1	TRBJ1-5	TGTGCCAGCAGTGAGACAGGGGGCTGGAGTCAGCCCCAGCATTTT	CASSETGGWSQPQHF
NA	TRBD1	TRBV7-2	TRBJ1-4	TGTGCCAGCAGCTTAAGGGGGCCTAATGAAAAACTGTTTTTT	CASSLRGPNEKLFF